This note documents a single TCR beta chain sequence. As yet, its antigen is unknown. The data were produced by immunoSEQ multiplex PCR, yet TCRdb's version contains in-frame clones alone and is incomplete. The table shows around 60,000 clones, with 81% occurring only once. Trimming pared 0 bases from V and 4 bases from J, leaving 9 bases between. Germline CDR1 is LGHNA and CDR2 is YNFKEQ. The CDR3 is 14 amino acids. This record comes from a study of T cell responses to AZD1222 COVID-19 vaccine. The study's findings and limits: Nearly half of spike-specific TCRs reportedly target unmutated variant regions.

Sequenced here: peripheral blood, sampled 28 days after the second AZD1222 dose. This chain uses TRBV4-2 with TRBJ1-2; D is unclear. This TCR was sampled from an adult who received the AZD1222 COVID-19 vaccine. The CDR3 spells CASSQDIGSYGYTF. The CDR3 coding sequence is TGTGCCAGCAGCCAAGATATCGGCAGCTATGGCTACACCTTC.